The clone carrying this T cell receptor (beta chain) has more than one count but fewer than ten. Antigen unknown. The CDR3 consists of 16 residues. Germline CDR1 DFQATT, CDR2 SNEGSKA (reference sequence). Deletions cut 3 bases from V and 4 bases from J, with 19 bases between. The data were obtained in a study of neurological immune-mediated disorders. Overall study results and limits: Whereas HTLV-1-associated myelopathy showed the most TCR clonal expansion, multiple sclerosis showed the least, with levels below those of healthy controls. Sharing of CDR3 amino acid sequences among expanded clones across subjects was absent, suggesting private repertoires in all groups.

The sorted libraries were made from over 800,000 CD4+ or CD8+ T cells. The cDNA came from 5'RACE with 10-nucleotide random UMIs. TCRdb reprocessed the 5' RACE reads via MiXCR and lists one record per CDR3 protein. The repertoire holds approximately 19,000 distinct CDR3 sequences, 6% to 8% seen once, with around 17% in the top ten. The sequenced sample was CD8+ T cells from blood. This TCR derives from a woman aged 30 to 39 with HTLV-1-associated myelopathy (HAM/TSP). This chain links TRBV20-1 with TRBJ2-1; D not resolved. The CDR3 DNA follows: TGCAGTGCTAGTGAAACTGGGTCTCGAGCGTACAATGAGCAGTTCTTC. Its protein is CSASETGSRAYNEQFF.